The 6 T cell receptor beta chains listed next were all sequenced from one sample in a study of molecular identifiers for immune sequencing clone quantification. TCRdb redid the calling of the PCR reads with MiXCR, one entry per CDR3 protein. The sample carries about half a million distinct CDR3 sequences, around 23% recorded once. The sequencing sample was made of naive CD8+ T cells from blood, with Jurkat cell RNA spiked in. Subset described: FACS-sorted CD8+CD4-CCR7+CD45RA+ naive T cells. Receptors originate from a human donor in good health. Some libraries in this study had Jurkat cell RNA spiked in.

The rearrangement uses TRBV28 and TRBJ2-3, with 12 positions matching TRBD2. Germline CDR1 and CDR2: MDHEN and SYDVKM. The CDR3 is made up of 20 amino acids. Trimming cost V 4 bases and J 4 bases; bases outside gene matches: 18. In DNA form, the CDR3 reads TGTGCCAGCAGTTCAATCACGGGGGTTTCTAGCGGGAGGGCCCCAGATACGCAGTATTTT. This codes for CASSSITGVSSGRAPDTQYF.

About this clonotype itself: Given a much more abundant clone one base away, this may be a read error. Likely a read error: the CDR3 ends without its conserved phenylalanine or tryptophan. The chain has TRBV4-1 and TRBJ1-1; D gene unclear. V was shortened by 1 base and J by 4 bases, with 7 bases between the two germline ends. This CDR3 comprises 13 residues. CDR1 and CDR2 (germline): MGHRA, YSYEKL. Here the CDR3 DNA reads TGCGCCAGCAGCCAAGTCAAGGGCACTGAAGCTTTCTCT. This sequence encodes CASSQVKGTEAFS.

This clonotype was counted ten times or more. A read error may account for a junction end that differs from germline. The chain uses TRBV19 and TRBJ2-5; tentative D call: TRBD2 (5 bases). Germline assignment: CDR1 LNHDA and CDR2 SQIVND (reference sequence). The CDR3 loop spans 13 amino acids. The CDR3 spells CASSIWTGETQYF. The CDR3 DNA reads as TGTGCCAGCAGTATATGGACTGGAGAGACCCAGTACTTC.

J is TRBJ1-1 and V is TRBV7-9; D call uncertain. Germline values: CDR1 SEHNR, CDR2 FQNEAQ (reference sequence). V was clipped by 2 bases and J by 10 bases, with 14 bases between them. The CDR3 covers 13 residues. For the CDR3, the DNA is TGTGCCAGCAGCTTAAGCCAACGGGAGGTAGCTTTCTTT. Its translation is CASSLSQREVAFF.

This clonotype was detected many times. The gene calls are TRBV6-5 and TRBJ1-4; D remains ambiguous. CDR1 and CDR2 from the germline V gene are MNHEY and SVGAGI. Trimming cost V 6 bases and J 3 bases, with 11 bases left between them. This CDR3 spans 14 amino acids. In DNA form, the CDR3 reads TGTGCCAGCAGGAGGACGGGTGCTAATGAAAAACTGTTTTTT. Translated, it gives CASRRTGANEKLFF.

In this sample, this clonotype turned up a few times. This chain connects TRBV4-1 to TRBJ2-7; the D is unclear. From germline, CDR1 is MGHRA and CDR2 YSYEKL. With 1 base removed from V and 6 bases from J, the gap between germline ends came to 10 bases. The length of the CDR3 is 13 residues. The CDR3 sequence is CASSQGPYGEQYF. The CDR3 nucleotides read TGCGCCAGCAGCCAAGGGCCCTACGGCGAGCAGTACTTC.